The entry below gives a single TCR beta chain sequence along with its context. The data were taken from a study of cytomegalovirus exposure and HLA in healthy donors. Germline CDR1 and CDR2: MDHEN and SYDVKM. V was shortened by 7 bases and J by 3 bases, with 16 bases between the two germline ends. The CDR3 runs to 15 residues. The table came from immunoSEQ multiplex PCR; TCRdb's copy has only in-frame clones and leaves some out. The sample records 200,000 to 250,000 clones, over 80% being singletons. Source material: PBMCs. The sequence derives from a young woman in good health and CMV-seropositive. V is TRBV28 and J is TRBJ1-5; D unresolved. The CDR3 DNA is TGTGCCAGCATCCCAAGTTCGTGGGCCAATCAGCCCCAGCATTTT. The encoded protein is CASIPSSWANQPQHF.